The 6 T cell receptor beta chains in this list originate from one sample, sequenced in a study of blood T cells in healthy people across ages. Primed by a sample-barcoded 5' primer and a J-beta primer mix, a second PCR proceeded for about 6 to 12 cycles. Via MiXCR, TCRdb re-called the 5' RACE reads, giving one row per CDR3 protein. The data hold 1,800,000 or so distinct CDR3 sequences, with 35% to 50% observed a single time. Sequencing was done on a sample of blood. The receptors were sampled from a human donor in good health.

This chain joins TRBV5-1 and TRBJ2-6; D unresolved. The CDR3 has 17 residues. With 0 bases removed from V and 0 bases from J, the gap between germline ends came to 10 bases. Germline assignment: CDR1 SGHRS and CDR2 YFSETQ. The CDR3: CASSLAGVFSGANVLTF. CDR3 sequence (DNA): TGCGCCAGCAGCTTGGCCGGTGTGTTCTCTGGGGCCAACGTCCTGACTTTC. Drawing the rest from reference TRBV5-1 and TRBJ2-6, the complete variable domain is KAGVTQTPRYLIKTRGQQVTLSCSPISGHRSVSWYQQTPGQGLQFLFEYFSETQRNKGNFPGRFSGRQFSNSRSEMNVSTLELGDSALYLCASSLAGVFSGANVLTFGAGSRLTVL.

This chain uses TRBV7-9 with TRBJ2-1; 7 nucleotides line up with TRBD1. The CDR3 is made up of 18 amino acids. Germline loops: CDR1 SEHNR, CDR2 FQNEAQ (reference sequence). The V segment lost 0 bases and the J segment 0 bases; nucleotides outside the gene matches: 8. The CDR3 region is CASSLAGQLSRSYNEQFF. The CDR3, as DNA: TGTGCCAGCAGCTTAGCGGGACAGTTATCACGCTCCTACAATGAGCAGTTCTTC.

The chain is built from TRBV7-9 and TRBJ2-3; 7 bases match TRBD1. CDR1 is SEHNR, CDR2 FQNEAQ, per germline (reference sequence). The CDR3 length is 17 residues. V trimming: 6 bases; J trimming: 5 bases; junction bases outside the gene matches: 17. CDR3 nucleotides: TGTGCCAGCAGGCCCCGGATTCGAACAGGGGATGGAGATACGCAGTATTTT. This sequence encodes CASRPRIRTGDGDTQYF.

V and J are TRBV6-1 and TRBJ2-3, with TRBD1 matching 8 bases. CDR1 is MNHNS, CDR2 SASEGT, per germline. The ends lost 7 bases at V and 1 base at J; junction bases unmatched: 7. The CDR3 has 15 amino acids. The CDR3 DNA is TGTGCCAGCAACTCTAGGGGACAGGGCACAGATACGCAGTATTTT. It is translated as CASNSRGQGTDTQYF.

In this sample, this clonotype turned up a few times. V usage is TRBV7-2 and J usage is TRBJ2-3; D not resolved. There are 14 residues in the CDR3. V was pared by 3 bases and J by 2 bases, with 9 bases between. The germline V gene has CDR1 SGHTA and CDR2 FQGNSA. The CDR3 DNA reads as TGTGCCAGCAGCTTCCCCAGGCCCACAGATACGCAGTATTTT. Translation: CASSFPRPTDTQYF.

The J gene is TRBJ1-1, the V gene TRBV7-2; 7 positions agree with TRBD1. V trimming: 4 bases; J trimming: 5 bases; junction bases outside the gene matches: 7. The CDR3 is 14 residues long. Germline CDR1 SGHTA, CDR2 FQGNSA. The CDR3 loop reads CASSSRGRGTEAFF. CDR3 sequence (DNA): TGTGCCAGCAGCTCGAGGGGGCGAGGGACTGAAGCTTTCTTT.